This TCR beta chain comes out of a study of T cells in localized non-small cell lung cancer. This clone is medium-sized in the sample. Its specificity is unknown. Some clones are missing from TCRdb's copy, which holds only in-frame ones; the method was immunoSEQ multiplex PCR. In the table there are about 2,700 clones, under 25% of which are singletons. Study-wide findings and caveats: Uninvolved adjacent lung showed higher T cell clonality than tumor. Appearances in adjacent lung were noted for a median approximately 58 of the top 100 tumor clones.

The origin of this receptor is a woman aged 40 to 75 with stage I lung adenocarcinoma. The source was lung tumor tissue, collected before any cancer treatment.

Here the CDR3 DNA reads TGTGCCAGCAGCTCCACGGGTGGGGTCGCTGAAGCTTTCTTT. Its translation is CASSSTGGVAEAFF. V and J are TRBV11-3 and TRBJ1-1; D call uncertain. Germline V gene lookup returns CDR1 SGHNT and CDR2 YENEEA. V was shortened by 4 bases and J by 6 bases, with 15 bases between the two germline ends. There are 14 residues in the CDR3.